The 18 T cell receptor beta chains in this list originate from one sample, sequenced in a study of blood T cell repertoires in COVID-19 (dated by TCRdb to about 2020). The library relied on the immunoSEQ multiplex PCR assay. TCRdb obtained this table from immuneACCESS and retained in-frame rearrangements with V and J assigned. These tables miss some clones; where compared with another copy, unresolved V genes account for less than half of the shortfall, and the remainder is unexplained. The sample records 200,000 or so clones, approximately 90% of which are singletons. The ten largest account for roughly 2.6% of the sample. The sample was peripheral blood. The receptors were gathered from a man aged 25 to 45 with COVID-19, enrolled during active disease.

The chain combines TRBV11-2 with TRBJ2-4; D gene uncertain. This CDR3 comprises 15 residues. V dropped 5 bases and J dropped 6 bases, with 17 bases sitting between them. Germline V CDR1 and CDR2: SGHAT, FQNNGV. The CDR3 loop is CASSHLVVSRNIQYF. The CDR3 DNA reads as TGTGCCAGCAGCCATCTTGTAGTATCGAGAAACATTCAGTACTTC.

The chain couples TRBV6-2 or TRBV6-3 to TRBJ2-7; 8 bases line up with TRBD2. This CDR3 has 17 amino acids. Trimming at V came to 2 bases and at J to 2 bases, leaving 11 bases not matched to a gene. Looked up from germline, CDR1 is MNHEY and CDR2 is SVGEGT. The CDR3 DNA follows: TGTGCCAGCAGTTACCTTAAAGGACTAGCTGGAACCTACGAGCAGTACTTC. The encoded protein is CASSYLKGLAGTYEQYF.

This clone was seen just once. The J gene is TRBJ1-4, the V gene TRBV28; 7 nucleotides line up with TRBD1. The CDR3 is made up of 13 amino acids. From germline, CDR1 is MDHEN and CDR2 SYDVKM. The trim removed 6 bases at V and 10 bases at J, leaving 8 bases unmatched. For the CDR3, the DNA is TGTGCCAGCAGGAACAGGGGCCCGGGAAAACTGTTTTTT. This codes for CASRNRGPGKLFF.

The genes are TRBV2 and TRBJ1-2; 8 nucleotides line up with TRBD1. The CDR3 length is 15 residues. The V gene's germline CDR1 is SNHLY and CDR2 FYNNEI. The V and J ends lost 4 bases and 1 base, in that order; junction bases with no gene match: 5. The CDR3 DNA reads as TGTGCCAGCAGTGTGACAGGGGTTCATAACTATGGCTACACCTTC. This gives the protein CASSVTGVHNYGYTF.

V is TRBV19 and J is TRBJ2-4; 12 bases map to TRBD1. This CDR3 contains 16 residues. V lost 7 bases, J lost 6 bases, and 10 bases stayed unmatched. Germline V CDR1 and CDR2: LNHDA, SQIVND (reference sequence). For the CDR3, the DNA is TGTGCCAGTACCCTTGGCCGGGACAGGGGGCGAAACATTCAGTACTTC. It yields the protein CASTLGRDRGRNIQYF.

This chain connects TRBV3-1 (or the pseudogene TRBV3-2) to TRBJ2-7; D remains unclear. The CDR3 is 14 residues long. The germline CDR1 and CDR2 sequences are LGHDT and YNNKEL (reference sequence). Trimming pared 2 bases from V and 3 bases from J, leaving 11 bases between. This CDR3 reads CASSQMRHHYEQYF. CDR3 bases: TGTGCCAGCAGCCAAATGCGACATCACTACGAGCAGTACTTC.

The chain recombines TRBV6-2 or TRBV6-3 with TRBJ2-7, with TRBD2 matching over 9 bases. Germline V gene lookup returns CDR1 MNHEY and CDR2 SVGEGT. This CDR3 spans 14 amino acids. Germline trimming cut 5 bases from V and 1 base from J; bases unmatched to any gene: 3. The CDR3 loop reads CASSLAGTSYEQYF. The CDR3, as DNA: TGTGCCAGCAGTCTAGCGGGGACTTCCTACGAGCAGTACTTC.

The CDR3 protein is CASSLGTSGSVKDEQFF. CDR3 nucleotide sequence: TGCGCCAGCAGCTTGGGGACTAGCGGGAGCGTGAAGGATGAGCAGTTCTTC. The rearrangement links TRBV5-1 to TRBJ2-1, with 13 bases fitting TRBD2. Trimming removed 0 bases from V and 8 bases from J; junction bases left unmatched: 8. Germline V lookup: CDR1 SGHRS, CDR2 YFSETQ. The CDR3 runs to 17 residues.

This chain connects TRBV9 to TRBJ2-1; weak D call: TRBD1 (5 bases). CDR1 and CDR2 (germline): SGDLS, YYNGEE. The CDR3 contains 15 residues. With 0 bases removed from V and 4 bases from J, the gap between germline ends came to 11 bases. The CDR3 sequence is CASSVAQGLYNEQFF. CDR3 coding DNA: TGTGCCAGCAGCGTAGCTCAGGGTTTATACAATGAGCAGTTCTTC. Variable domain in full (rest from reference TRBV9 and TRBJ2-1): DSGVTQTPKHLITATGQRVTLRCSPRSGDLSVYWYQQSLDQGLQFLIQYYNGEERAKGNILERFSAQQFPDLHSELNLSSLELGDSALYFCASSVAQGLYNEQFFGPGTRLTVL.

The chain couples TRBV5-6 to TRBJ1-2; the D gene is possibly TRBD1 (5 bases). Germline V lookup: CDR1 SGHDT, CDR2 YYEEEE. The CDR3 is 13 amino acids. V was clipped by 3 bases and J by 8 bases, with 14 bases between them. DNA for the CDR3: TGTGCCAGCAGCTATCAGGGAGGAGAAGGCTACACCTTC. Its protein product is CASSYQGGEGYTF.

V is TRBV20-1 and J is TRBJ2-3; TRBD2 matches at 11 bases. The CDR3 runs to 16 residues. In germline, CDR1 is DFQATT, CDR2 SNEGSKA (reference sequence). Trimming removed 3 bases from V and 2 bases from J; junction bases left unmatched: 7. Here the CDR3 reads CSASPASGGTTDTQYF. CDR3 coding DNA: TGCAGTGCTAGTCCCGCTAGCGGGGGGACCACAGATACGCAGTATTTT.

The genes are TRBV30 and TRBJ2-7, with 10 positions matching TRBD1. The J segment lost 4 bases and the V segment lost 4 bases, leaving 7 bases of the junction unmatched. This CDR3 region has 14 residues. In germline, CDR1 is GTSNPN, CDR2 SVGIG (reference sequence). DNA of the CDR3: TGTGCCTGGAACCGGGACAGGGGTTCGTACGAGCAGTACTTC. It yields the protein CAWNRDRGSYEQYF.

This sequence joins TRBV6-2 or TRBV6-3 and TRBJ2-2; TRBD1 might be the D (6 bases). The V end lost 2 bases, the J end lost 1 base, and 14 bases lay between the germline ends. This CDR3 has 17 residues. Germline CDR1 and CDR2: MNHEY and SVGEGT. The CDR3 bases are TGTGCCAGCAGTTACGAAGACTGGACAGAGAACACCGGGGAGCTGTTTTTT. Its protein product is CASSYEDWTENTGELFF.

The genes are TRBV29-1 and TRBJ2-1, with 7 bases identical to TRBD2. CDR1 and CDR2 (germline): SQVTM, ANQGSEA. CDR3 length equals 13 residues. V was clipped by 4 bases and J by 8 bases; unmatched bases: 8. CDR3 sequence: CSVASGDFYEQFF. In DNA, the CDR3 is TGCAGCGTTGCTAGCGGAGATTTCTATGAGCAGTTCTTC.

For the CDR3, the DNA is TGTGCCAGCAGTAATCTAAGCGGAAAGGCGGGCGAGCAGTACTTC. This encodes CASSNLSGKAGEQYF. The V gene is TRBV3-1 (or the pseudogene TRBV3-2), the J gene TRBJ2-7, with TRBD2 as a possible D gene (5 bases). The CDR3 is made up of 15 amino acids. Trimming took off 6 bases at V and 6 bases at J, with 21 bases between the two ends. Per the germline V gene, CDR1 is LGHDT and CDR2 is YNNKEL (reference sequence).

The chain uses TRBV28 and TRBJ1-5; 8 bases match TRBD1. This CDR3 has 15 amino acids. After removal of 5 bases from V and 1 base from J, the junction contained 4 bases not matched to a gene. Germline V lookup: CDR1 MDHEN, CDR2 SYDVKM. The CDR3 DNA is TGTGCCAGCAGTCCAGGGGGCGCGAGCAATCAGCCCCAGCATTTT. Its translation is CASSPGGASNQPQHF.

The V call is TRBV4-3, the J call TRBJ2-7, with a tentative D call TRBD1 (5 bases). Trimming removed 4 bases at V and 4 bases at J, with 11 bases between. Germline V gene lookup returns CDR1 LGHNA and CDR2 YSLEER. The CDR3 loop spans 13 amino acids. The CDR3 DNA sequence: TGCGCCAGCAGCCGGGGCCTTGATTACGAGCAGTACTTC. Residues: CASSRGLDYEQYF.

The chain uses TRBV7-9 and TRBJ1-2, with TRBD1 identical over 7 bases. Losses at the gene ends were 7 bases for V and 5 bases for J; bases not matched to a gene: 16. The CDR3 contains 16 residues. Looked up from germline, CDR1 is SEHNR and CDR2 is FQNEAQ (reference sequence). The CDR3 region is CASTNQRQGYGYGYTF. The CDR3 DNA is TGTGCCAGCACCAATCAAAGACAGGGTTATGGGTATGGCTACACCTTC.